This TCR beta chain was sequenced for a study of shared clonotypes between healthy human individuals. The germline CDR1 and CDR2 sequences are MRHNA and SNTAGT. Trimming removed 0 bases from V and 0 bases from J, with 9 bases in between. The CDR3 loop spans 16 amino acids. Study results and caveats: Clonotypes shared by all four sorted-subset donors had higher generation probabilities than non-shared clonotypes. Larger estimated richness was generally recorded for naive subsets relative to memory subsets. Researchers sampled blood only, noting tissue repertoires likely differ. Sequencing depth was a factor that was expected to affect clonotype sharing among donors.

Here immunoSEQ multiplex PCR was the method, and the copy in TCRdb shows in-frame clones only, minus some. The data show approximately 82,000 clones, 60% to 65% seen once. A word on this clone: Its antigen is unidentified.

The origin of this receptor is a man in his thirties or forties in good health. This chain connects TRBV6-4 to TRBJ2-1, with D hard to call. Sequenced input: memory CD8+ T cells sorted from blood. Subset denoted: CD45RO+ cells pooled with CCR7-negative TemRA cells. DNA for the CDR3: TGTGCCAGCAGTGACTCCGCGGTTAGCTCCTACAATGAGCAGTTCTTC. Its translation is CASSDSAVSSYNEQFF.